The 2 T cell receptor beta chains reported below all come from one sample, sequenced in a study of T-cell reconstitution after alpha-beta-depleted transplantation in children (dated by TCRdb to the mid-2010s). The receptor library was made with PCR. TCRdb shows the sequencer as Illumina HiSeq 2500. Molecular barcoding was employed in the preparation of TCR libraries, with unique molecular identifiers being used to normalize TCRbeta repertoire quantification. The public reads were reprocessed in TCRdb via fastp at Q25 and MiXCR, keeping in-frame beta chains. Every distinct CDR3 protein forms one entry, paired with its most common genes and DNA. Counted in this sample were some 240,000 distinct CDR3 sequences; 9% to 10% of them appeared once. Clones ranked in the top ten supply about 5% of the sample. The input for sequencing was PBMCs from the stem cell graft donor, taken from the stem cell graft. The receptors originated from a human donor who donated a stem cell graft to a child with SCID.

This clonotype has a count of ten or more. This chain uses TRBV20-1 with TRBJ2-2; 9 bases fit TRBD1. CDR1 DFQATT and CDR2 SNEGSKA come from the germline V gene (reference sequence). V trimming: 0 bases; J trimming: 7 bases; junction bases outside the gene matches: 15. The CDR3 covers 18 residues. The CDR3 spells CSARDQARTGATGGELFF. As DNA, the CDR3 is TGCAGTGCTAGAGATCAGGCCAGGACAGGGGCGACGGGCGGGGAGCTGTTTTTT.

In this sample, this clonotype turned up many times. The rearrangement uses TRBV20-1 and TRBJ2-5, with D possibly being TRBD2 (6 bases). This CDR3 region has 13 residues. V gave up 3 bases and J gave up 2 bases, with 10 bases separating them. Germline lookup yields CDR1 DFQATT and CDR2 SNEGSKA (reference sequence). The CDR3 spells CSARGGPQETQYF. The CDR3 bases are TGCAGTGCTAGGGGGGGACCGCAAGAGACCCAGTACTTC.